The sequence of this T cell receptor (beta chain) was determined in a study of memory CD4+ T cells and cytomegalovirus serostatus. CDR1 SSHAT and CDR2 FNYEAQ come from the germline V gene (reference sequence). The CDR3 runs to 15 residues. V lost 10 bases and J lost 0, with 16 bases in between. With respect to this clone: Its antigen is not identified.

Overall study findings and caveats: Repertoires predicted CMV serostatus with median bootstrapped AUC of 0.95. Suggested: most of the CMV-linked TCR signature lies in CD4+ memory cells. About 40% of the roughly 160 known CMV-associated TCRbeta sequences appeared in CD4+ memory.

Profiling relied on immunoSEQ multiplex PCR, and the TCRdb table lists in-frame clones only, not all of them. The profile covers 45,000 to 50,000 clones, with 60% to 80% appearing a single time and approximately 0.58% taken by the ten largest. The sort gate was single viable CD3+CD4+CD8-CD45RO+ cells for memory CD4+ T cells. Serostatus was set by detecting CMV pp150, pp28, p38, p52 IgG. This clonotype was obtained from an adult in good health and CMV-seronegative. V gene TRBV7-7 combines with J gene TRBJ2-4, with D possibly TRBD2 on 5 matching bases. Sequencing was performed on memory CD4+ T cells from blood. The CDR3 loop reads CATVYGEIAKNIQYF. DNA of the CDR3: TGTGCCACCGTATATGGGGAGATAGCCAAAAACATTCAGTACTTC.